What follows describes a single TCR beta chain. Its antigen is unidentified. At one boundary the junction diverges from the germline segment, which might be a read error. This entry comes from a study of metastatic and nonmetastatic thyroid tumors. Study summary: The study looked at repertoires side by side in blood and in tumor or nodule tissue from malignant and benign thyroid patients. Study-wide results and limits: Significantly greater TCR beta diversity was reportedly found in malignant thyroid tumors than in benign nodules (in blood and tumor).

Patients were all untreated before their thyroid surgery. CDR1 is SGHAT, CDR2 FQNNGV, per germline. The CDR3 covers 16 residues. Per the authors' pipeline: CDR3 differences across clinicopathological groups were used to build a distant-metastasis classifier for papillary thyroid cancer. TCRdb re-called the PCR reads with MiXCR. The V and J calls here are based on TCRdb, not the publication. The sample contains around 27,000 clones, about 25% of which appear only once. The clonotype was recovered from a female donor with papillary thyroid cancer or a benign thyroid nodule (not recorded which). Some clones in this sample may be carry-over from other donors' samples. The chain recombines TRBV11-2 with TRBJ1-4, with D maybe TRBD1 (6 bases). What was sequenced was blood. Written as DNA, the CDR3 is TGTGCCAACAGCCGCCAACCGACAGGCTTAAATGTAAAACTGTTTTTT. Amino acids: CANSRQPTGLNVKLFF.